This is a list of T cell receptor beta chains from one sample in a study of tumor-infiltrating lymphocytes in primary liver carcinoma. MiXCR, applied by TCRdb to the multiplex PCR reads, yields one record per CDR3 protein. The sample carries about 30,000 distinct CDR3 sequences, 71% recorded once. The source material was liver tumor tissue from sampling region 3. These receptors came from a young woman with primary liver carcinoma and hepatitis B virus infection. Both conserved end residues are part of each CDR3. The order of the fields is CDR3 protein, CDR3 DNA, D gene, V gene, J gene, clone size. D genes are given only for firm matches. Some rows have no size entry. The others give once, few or many, or a class for an expanded clone.

CASPLTGVEQFF	TGTGCCAGCCCCCTGACAGGTGTCGAGCAGTTCTTC	NA	TRBV11-3	TRBJ2-1	large
CASSLQGLTEAFF	TGTGCCAGCAGTTTGCAGGGACTAACTGAAGCTTTCTTT	NA	TRBV6-6	TRBJ1-1	many
CANSSGLAGGITPEQFF	TGTGCCAACAGCTCTGGACTAGCGGGAGGGATCACTCCTGAGCAGTTCTTC	TRBD2	TRBV11-3	TRBJ2-1	NA
CANSLDRHTTDMQYF	TGTGCCAACAGCTTAGATCGACATACTACAGATATGCAGTATTTT	NA	TRBV11-3	TRBJ2-3	many
CVSSLKENTGEPFF	TGTGTCAGCAGCCTAAAAGAGAACACCGGGGAGCCGTTTTTT	NA	TRBV6-2/TRBV6-3	TRBJ2-2	NA
CASSLYRARSTDTQYF	TGTGCCAGCAGTTTATACAGGGCCAGAAGCACAGATACGCAGTATTTT	NA	TRBV11-1	TRBJ2-3	NA
CASRASGSTDTRYF	TGTGCCAGCAGAGCTAGCGGGAGTACAGATACGCGGTATTTC	TRBD2	TRBV28	TRBJ2-3	NA
CASCETLPGGAANTGELFF	TGCGCCAGCTGTGAAACCCTTCCCGGGGGCGCCGCGAATACCGGGGAACTGTTTTTC	NA	TRBV6-1	TRBJ2-2	NA
CASSFRGRGNHEQYF	TGTGCCAGCAGTTTTCGGGGACGAGGTAATCACGAGCAGTACTTC	NA	TRBV12-3/TRBV12-4	TRBJ2-7	NA
CGAVTGTGGVQYF	TGCGGCGCGGTCACCGGGACAGGGGGCGTTCAGTACTTC	TRBD1	TRBV29-1	TRBJ2-4	NA
CASSPTRGDRGIEQIF	TGTGCCAGCAGCCCCACTAGGGGGGACCGGGGGATTGAACAGATCTTC	NA	TRBV11-2	TRBJ2-1	NA
CASSLASRGQTNDYTF	TGTGCCAGCAGCTTAGCGTCCCGAGGCCAGACAAATGACTACACCTTC	NA	TRBV7-9	TRBJ1-2	NA
CASSFSSATYNKQFF	TGTGCCAGCAGCTTCTCTAGCGCGACCTACAATAAACAGTTCTTC	NA	TRBV7-8	TRBJ2-1	NA
CASSRDREETQYF	TGTGCCAGCAGCCGGGACAGGGAAGAGACCCAGTACTTC	TRBD1	TRBV11-2	TRBJ2-5	many
CTSSQRETPKNIQYF	TGTACTAGCAGCCAACGGGAGACGCCCAAAAACATTCAGTACTTC	NA	TRBV14	TRBJ2-4	NA
CSAGTDSGSRKQYF	TGCAGTGCAGGAACGGATAGCGGGAGCCGAAAGCAGTACTTC	TRBD2	TRBV20-1	TRBJ2-7	NA
CSVDRLAVIEQFF	TGCAGCGTGGATAGACTGGCCGTGATTGAGCAGTTCTTC	NA	TRBV29-1	TRBJ2-1	NA
CASSPTGFTGELFF	TGTGCCAGCAGTCCGACAGGGTTCACCGGGGAGCTGTTTTTT	TRBD1	TRBV6-5	TRBJ2-2	NA
CANSQGGLAGLQETQYF	TGCGCCAACAGCCAAGGGGGACTAGCGGGGCTACAAGAGACCCAGTACTTC	TRBD2	TRBV4-1	TRBJ2-5	NA
CASGGRGSGANVLTF	TGTGCTAGTGGGGGACGGGGTTCTGGGGCCAACGTCCTGACTTTC	NA	TRBV12-5	TRBJ2-6	many
CASSYSSGSGSTDTQYF	TGTGCCAGCAGTTACTCTTCTGGCAGCGGGTCAACAGATACGCAGTATTTT	NA	TRBV6-6	TRBJ2-3	NA
CASSANLGLNEKLFF	TGTGCCAGCAGCGCCAATCTGGGCCTTAATGAAAAACTGTTTTTT	NA	TRBV5-4	TRBJ1-4	NA
CASSLASGAPGDIEAFF	TGTGCCAGCAGCTTAGCGTCGGGCGCCCCCGGGGACATTGAGGCTTTCTTT	NA	TRBV11-1	TRBJ1-1	NA
CAGSSGTSRRYQFF	TGTGCCGGCAGCTCCGGGACTAGTAGGAGGTATCAGTTCTTC	TRBD2	TRBV7-9	TRBJ2-1	once
CASGLDPSSFTPLF	TGTGCCAGCGGCTTAGATCCGTCCAGTTTTACCCCCCTTTTC	NA	TRBV11-3	TRBJ2-3	NA
CAIRTGDSGNTIYF	TGTGCCATCAGAACAGGCGACTCTGGAAACACCATATATTTT	NA	TRBV28	TRBJ1-3	NA